These 32 T cell receptor beta chains came from one sample sequenced in a study of shared clonotypes between healthy human individuals. Sequencing was performed with immunoSEQ multiplex PCR; in TCRdb, only in-frame clones are kept and a portion is missing. Found here are millions of clones, roughly 92% of them singletons; the top ten hold 0.11% to 0.15%. Sequencing was performed on naive CD4+ T cells sorted from blood. Subset indicated: CD45RA+ positively selected. These receptors all come from a young man in good health.

The CDR3 DNA reads as TGTGCCAGCAGTGTGGCGGTCGGGCAGGGGCGGTATGGCTACACCTTC. Residues: CASSVAVGQGRYGYTF. The genes are TRBV6-1 and TRBJ1-2; TRBD1 is a possible D gene (6 bases). This CDR3 contains 16 residues. Trimming took off 4 bases at V and 5 bases at J, with 20 bases between the two ends. Germline CDR1 is MNHNS and CDR2 is SASEGT.

CDR3 DNA: TGTGGGGAGGTCCGCGGATGCTCTTCCGAGCAGTACTTC. Amino acid sequence: CGEVRGCSSEQYF. The chain employs TRBV19 and TRBJ2-7; maybe TRBD2 (6 bases). CDR1 is LNHDA and CDR2 is SQIVND in the germline V gene (reference sequence). This CDR3 region has 13 residues. The full variable domain, its missing parts supplied by reference TRBV19 and TRBJ2-7, is DGGITQSPKYLFRKEGQNVTLSCEQNLNHDAMYWYRQDPGQGLRLIYYSQIVNDFQKGDIAEGYSVSREKKESFPLTVTSAQKNPTAFYLCGEVRGCSSEQYFGPGTRLTVT.

This clone has a single count. V gene TRBV10-3 combines with J gene TRBJ2-1, with TRBD1 as a possible D gene (5 bases). Looked up from germline, CDR1 is ENHRY and CDR2 is SYGVKD. The CDR3 runs to 14 residues. V dropped 9 bases and J dropped 0 bases, with 12 bases sitting between them. CDR3 loop: CAIKQVSSYNEQFF. Written as DNA, the CDR3 is TGTGCCATTAAACAGGTTAGCTCCTACAATGAGCAGTTCTTC.

The J gene is TRBJ2-7, the V gene TRBV15; D may be TRBD2 (6 bases). CDR3 length: 14 amino acids. Trimming shortened V by 4 bases and J by 0 bases, and 10 bases separated the two germline ends. Germline V gene sequence: CDR1 LNHNV, CDR2 YYDKDF (reference sequence). DNA of the CDR3: TGTGCCACCAGCACCTACGGGAGCTCCTACGAGCAGTACTTC. Translation gives CATSTYGSSYEQYF.

The chain carries TRBV6-6 and TRBJ2-7, with D possibly TRBD1 on 6 matching bases. V lost 9 bases, J lost 0 bases, and 12 bases lay in between. Germline values: CDR1 MNHNY, CDR2 SVGAGI (reference sequence). This CDR3 spans 13 amino acids. CDR3: CASKGGSSYEQYF. The CDR3 region has the DNA TGTGCCAGTAAAGGGGGAAGCTCCTACGAGCAGTACTTC.

The chain is built from TRBV5-8 and TRBJ2-2; D is possibly TRBD2 (5 bases). The germline V and J ends were trimmed by 0 bases and 4 bases, with 10 bases remaining between them. Germline V gene sequence: CDR1 SGHTS, CDR2 YDEGEE. CDR3 size: 15 residues. The CDR3 DNA reads as TGTGCCAGCAGCTTGGGAGGGCTAAGCACCGGGGAGCTGTTTTTT. Translated: CASSLGGLSTGELFF.

Concerning this clone: This CDR3 is also generated by other DNA sequences in the sample. The chain uses TRBV25-1 and TRBJ1-5; D perhaps matches TRBD1 (5 bases). Germline lookup yields CDR1 MGHDK and CDR2 SYGVNS. V shed 4 bases and J shed 2 bases, with 9 bases lying between them. The CDR3 totals 14 residues. CDR3 amino acids: CASSGGGGNQPQHF. As DNA, the CDR3 is TGTGCCAGCAGTGGCGGAGGGGGCAATCAGCCCCAGCATTTT. Using reference TRBV25-1 and TRBJ1-5 for the parts outside the CDR3, the full variable domain is EADIYQTPRYLVIGTGKKITLECSQTMGHDKMYWYQQDPGMELHLIHYSYGVNSTEKGDLSSESTVSRIRTEHFPLTLESARPSHTSQYLCASSGGGGNQPQHFGDGTRLSIL.

V is TRBV10-1 and J is TRBJ1-3, with D possibly being TRBD1 (6 bases). Trimming removed 3 bases at V and 4 bases at J, with 13 bases between. The CDR3 sequence is 15 residues long. Germline V lookup: CDR1 WNHNN, CDR2 SYGVQD (reference sequence). CDR3 DNA sequence: TGCGCCAGCAGTGACCATGGGACACTCGGAAACACCATATATTTT. Protein product: CASSDHGTLGNTIYF.

The CDR3 is CASSSPGRSGYTF. The CDR3, as DNA: TGTGCCAGCAGCTCCCCGGGACGGTCTGGCTACACCTTC. This rearrangement joins TRBV5-4 to TRBJ1-2, with D maybe TRBD1 (5 bases). The V end lost 3 bases, the J end lost 7 bases, and 13 bases lay between the germline ends. Germline V gives CDR1 SGHNT, CDR2 YYREEE (reference sequence). This CDR3 has 13 amino acids. Full variable domain (missing parts from reference TRBV5-4 and TRBJ1-2): ETGVTQSPTHLIKTRGQQVTLRCSSQSGHNTVSWYQQALGQGPQFIFQYYREEENGRGNFPPRFSGLQFPNYSSELNVNALELDDSALYLCASSSPGRSGYTFGSGTRLTVV.

V and J are TRBV30 and TRBJ2-3; TRBD2 matches 9 bases. This CDR3 spans 15 amino acids. Germline CDR1 is GTSNPN and CDR2 is SVGIG (reference sequence). V lost 2 bases to trimming and J lost 6 bases; unmatched junction nucleotides: 9. The DNA of the CDR3 is TGTGCCTGGAGTTCCCTAGCGGGGAGAGGGGATACGCAGTATTTT. Translated, it gives CAWSSLAGRGDTQYF.

The chain employs TRBV27 and TRBJ2-1; 8 nucleotides match TRBD1. This CDR3 comprises 14 residues. Germline V CDR1 and CDR2: MNHEY, SMNVEV (reference sequence). The V and J ends lost 6 bases and 7 bases, in that order; junction bases with no gene match: 8. CDR3 amino acids: CASSRGQVLNEQFF. CDR3 coding DNA: TGTGCCAGCAGCCGGGGACAGGTTTTGAATGAGCAGTTCTTC.

This clone was detected once. The V gene is TRBV10-3, the J gene TRBJ2-1; TRBD1 or TRBD2 may be the D gene (7 bases each). The V and J ends lost 6 bases and 6 bases respectively, with 9 bases between them. This CDR3 has 12 amino acids. Germline V gene sequence: CDR1 ENHRY, CDR2 SYGVKD. The CDR3 is CAISRGGNEQFF. The CDR3 region has the DNA TGTGCCATCAGCAGGGGGGGCAATGAGCAGTTCTTC.

The rearrangement uses TRBV5-1 and TRBJ2-5; tentative D call: TRBD1 (6 bases). Between the trimmed V and J ends, which lost 4 bases and 5 bases, there was a span of 15 bases. This CDR3 is built from 14 residues. In germline, CDR1 is SGHRS, CDR2 YFSETQ. The CDR3 DNA sequence: TGCGCCAGCAGCCAGGGGACCCCAAGGGAGACCCAGTACTTC. The encoded protein is CASSQGTPRETQYF.

As regards this clone: The same CDR3 can be traced to other DNA sequences in this sample. CDR3 residues: CASSREGNTEAFF. CDR3 nucleotide sequence: TGTGCCAGCTCTCGAGAGGGGAACACTGAAGCTTTCTTT. The J gene is TRBJ1-1, the V gene TRBV18; D remains ambiguous. Germline CDR1 reads KGHSH; CDR2 reads LQKENI. The CDR3 has 13 amino acids. V was cut by 6 bases and J by 1 base, with 9 bases left in between.

The rearrangement joins TRBV10-3 to TRBJ2-7; D is possibly TRBD2 (6 bases). The CDR3 consists of 13 residues. Germline CDR1 is ENHRY and CDR2 is SYGVKD. Between the trimmed V and J ends, which lost 7 bases and 5 bases, there was a span of 15 bases. The CDR3 loop reads CAIKRRDEDEQYF. In DNA, the CDR3 is TGTGCCATCAAGAGGCGGGACGAGGACGAGCAGTACTTC.

The chain is built from TRBV19 and TRBJ1-2, with 8 bases matching TRBD1. Germline V lookup: CDR1 LNHDA, CDR2 SQIVND (reference sequence). The CDR3 is made up of 17 amino acids. Unmatched junction bases numbered 17, after V lost 4 bases and J lost 7 bases. As DNA, the CDR3 is TGTGCCAGTAGTACGGCTTCGAGACAGGGGAAAACCGCTGGCTACACCTTC. It translates to CASSTASRQGKTAGYTF.

The chain links TRBV9 to TRBJ1-4; no clear D gene. The germline gives CDR1 SGDLS, CDR2 YYNGEE. The CDR3 consists of 15 residues. The V gene lost 4 bases and the J gene lost 4 bases, with 14 bases spanning the gap. The CDR3 sequence is CASSPREGNNEKLFF. In DNA form, the CDR3 reads TGTGCCAGCAGCCCTCGAGAGGGTAATAATGAAAAACTGTTTTTT.

This clone has just one count. The chain combines TRBV28 with TRBJ1-2; D remains ambiguous. Germline-derived CDR1 and CDR2 are MDHEN and SYDVKM. The CDR3 covers 13 residues. Trimming removed 1 base at V and 4 bases at J, with 7 bases between. DNA for the CDR3: TGTGCCAGCAGTTTATCCCCGGCCTATGGCTACACCTTC. Translating it yields CASSLSPAYGYTF.

The chain links TRBV19 to TRBJ2-3; 8 bases are a match to TRBD1. This CDR3 comprises 17 residues. V was pared by 0 bases and J by 6 bases, with 11 bases of the junction left unmatched. Germline V gene data show CDR1 as LNHDA and CDR2 as SQIVND (reference sequence). CDR3 DNA: TGTGCCAGTAGTATAGAGGGGTGGACAGGGATTATGGATACGCAGTATTTT. It specifies CASSIEGWTGIMDTQYF.

The CDR3 nucleotides are TGTGCCAGTCAAGGGGACTTTAGGGGCAATCAGCCCCAGCATTTT. This translates into CASQGDFRGNQPQHF. The V and J genes are TRBV19 and TRBJ1-5, with D perhaps matching TRBD1 (5 bases). In germline, CDR1 is LNHDA, CDR2 SQIVND (reference sequence). V dropped 8 bases and J dropped 2 bases, with 16 bases sitting between them. The CDR3 has 15 amino acids.

The chain is built from TRBV19 and TRBJ2-7, with TRBD2 matching over 14 bases. Germline CDR1 LNHDA, CDR2 SQIVND (reference sequence). This CDR3 spans 18 amino acids. Trimming at V came to 4 bases and at J to 3 bases, leaving 11 bases not matched to a gene. CDR3 in DNA: TGTGCCAGTAGTACCGTCGGACTAGCGGGAGGTAAACACTACGAGCAGTACTTC. Its translation: CASSTVGLAGGKHYEQYF.

The chain links TRBV2 to TRBJ1-3; weak D call: TRBD1 (5 bases). Trimming shortened V by 5 bases and J by 14 bases, and 19 bases separated the two germline ends. Germline V gene data show CDR1 as SNHLY and CDR2 as FYNNEI. CDR3 size: 13 residues. The CDR3 sequence: CASSRPGRLDLYF. For the CDR3, the DNA is TGTGCCAGCAGTAGACCGGGACGGCTAGACTTATATTTT.

The V gene is TRBV28, the J gene TRBJ2-3; 11 nucleotides line up with TRBD2. V lost 4 bases, J lost 2 bases, and 5 bases stayed unmatched. CDR3 size: 16 residues. Germline values: CDR1 MDHEN, CDR2 SYDVKM. This chain's CDR3 is CASSSMTSGATDTQYF. CDR3 DNA: TGTGCCAGCAGTTCAATGACTAGCGGGGCCACAGATACGCAGTATTTT.

About this clone itself: Distinct nucleotide sequences in the sample also encode this CDR3. The rearrangement uses TRBV6-5 and TRBJ1-1; D gene ambiguous. The CDR3 spans 13 residues. Per germline, CDR1 MNHEY and CDR2 SVGAGI. The ends were cut back, 0 bases at V and 2 bases at J, with 4 bases in the middle. CDR3 residues: CASSYSLNTEAFF. DNA of the CDR3: TGTGCCAGCAGTTACTCATTAAACACTGAAGCTTTCTTT.

This clone appeared a few times. V usage is TRBV7-3 and J usage is TRBJ1-1; the D is unclear. This CDR3 is 14 amino acids long. Germline V gene sequence: CDR1 SGHTA, CDR2 FQGTGA. Deletions cut 1 base from V and 4 bases from J, with 10 bases between. CDR3 sequence (DNA): TGTGCCAGCAGCTTAAACATTGATGGCACTGAAGCTTTCTTT. As protein: CASSLNIDGTEAFF. Full variable domain (missing parts from reference TRBV7-3 and TRBJ1-1): GAGVSQTPSNKVTEKGKYVELRCDPISGHTALYWYRQSLGQGPEFLIYFQGTGAADDSGLPNDRFFAVRPEGSVSTLKIQRTERGDSAVYLCASSLNIDGTEAFFGQGTRLTVV.

The chain joins TRBV19 to TRBJ1-1, with D hard to call. The germline V and J ends were trimmed by 0 bases and 8 bases, with 10 bases remaining between them. The CDR3 covers 13 residues. CDR1 and CDR2 from the germline V gene are LNHDA and SQIVND (reference sequence). CDR3 in amino acids: CASSIDQLAEAFF. Written as DNA, the CDR3 is TGTGCCAGTAGTATAGATCAATTGGCAGAAGCTTTCTTT.

The chain combines TRBV19 with TRBJ1-5; possibly TRBD1 for D (6 bases). CDR1 is LNHDA, CDR2 SQIVND, per germline (reference sequence). Trimming cost V 1 base and J 0 bases, with 7 bases left between them. This CDR3 is built from 15 residues. The CDR3: CASSIGDNSNQPQHF. In nucleotides, the CDR3 is TGTGCCAGTAGTATAGGGGACAATAGCAATCAGCCCCAGCATTTT.

The CDR3 nucleotides are TGTGCCAGCAGACGAACAGGGATCCTGAATGAAAAACTGTTTTTT. This sequence encodes CASRRTGILNEKLFF. The chain links TRBV28 to TRBJ1-4, with D possibly being TRBD1 (6 bases). The CDR3 is 15 residues long. Trimming cost V 6 bases and J 5 bases, with 16 bases left between them. Germline lookup yields CDR1 MDHEN and CDR2 SYDVKM.

The chain recombines TRBV18 with TRBJ1-2, with 7 bases matching TRBD1. The ends lost 2 bases at V and 8 bases at J; junction bases unmatched: 5. The germline CDR1 and CDR2 sequences are KGHSH and LQKENI. The CDR3 length is 13 residues. CDR3 residues: CASSPDRVNGYTF. CDR3 DNA sequence: TGTGCCAGCTCACCAGACAGGGTGAACGGCTACACCTTC. The full variable domain, with the rest looked up from reference TRBV18 and TRBJ1-2, is NAGVMQNPRHLVRRRGQEARLRCSPMKGHSHVYWYRQLPEEGLKFMVYLQKENIIDESGMPKERFSAEFPKEGPSILRIQQVVRGDSAAYFCASSPDRVNGYTFGSGTRLTVV.

V and J are TRBV7-3 and TRBJ2-1; D is uncertain. Germline assignment: CDR1 SGHTA and CDR2 FQGTGA. The CDR3 runs to 14 residues. The V end was cut by 5 bases, the J end by 6 bases, with 14 bases between. The DNA of the CDR3 is TGTGCCAGCAGCCCAATGGGCCTTCCCAATGAGCAGTTCTTC. It translates to CASSPMGLPNEQFF.

This clone is a singleton in its sample. CDR3 DNA: TGCAGCGTTGAAAGAGGAGCGGGGGGCTACGAGCAGTACTTC. This gives the protein CSVERGAGGYEQYF. The genes are TRBV29-1 and TRBJ2-7; TRBD2 matches 9 bases. V lost 2 bases to trimming and J lost 3 bases; unmatched junction nucleotides: 5. Per germline, CDR1 SQVTM and CDR2 ANQGSEA. The CDR3 is 14 residues long.

On this clone: The same CDR3 can be traced to other DNA sequences in this sample. The gene calls are TRBV4-1 and TRBJ2-2, with TRBD1 matching 8 bases. This CDR3 spans 15 amino acids. The germline gives CDR1 MGHRA, CDR2 YSYEKL. V shed 4 bases, J shed 2 bases, and the junction held 3 bases outside the gene matches. CDR3 bases: TGCGCCAGCAGCCTCGGACAGGGAAACACCGGGGAGCTGTTTTTT. It translates to CASSLGQGNTGELFF.